The sequence of this TCR beta chain was determined in a study of Ad26.COV2.S vaccination and SARS-CoV-2 variants. The overall study: Ad26.COV2.S, an intramuscular injection, was given once or twice 56 days apart.

Method: immunoSEQ multiplex PCR; TCRdb's copy keeps in-frame clones and lacks some. Here the sample spans over 400,000 clones, around 93% being singletons. The CDR3 has 14 amino acids. From germline, CDR1 is MDHEN and CDR2 SYDVKM. The V and J ends lost 5 bases and 8 bases, in that order; junction bases with no gene match: 8. Study results and limitations: Similar non-spike TCR breadth was seen in vaccine and placebo recipients. Reported post-vaccination CD8+ and CD4+ T cell responses to spike showed substantial breadth. Spike-specific TCR breadth was greater in vaccine than placebo recipients.

Noted treatment: roughly 19 received Ad26.COV2.S at low or high dose, single or two shots; 5 received placebo; per-sample allocation not given. At day 63 after the first vaccine or placebo injection, samples were drawn. Concerning this clone: Its antigen remains unknown.

This sequence was found in a person aged 18-65 years who received the Ad26.COV2.S COVID-19 vaccine or a placebo. The chain has TRBV28 and TRBJ2-2; 7 positions match TRBD1. The sample here was peripheral blood, taken in a trial of Ad26.COV2.S vaccine versus placebo. The CDR3 region is CASSRQGAPGELFF. CDR3 bases: TGTGCCAGCAGTCGACAGGGAGCTCCGGGGGAGCTGTTTTTT. Looking up the rest from reference TRBV28 and TRBJ2-2 gives the full variable domain: DVKVTQSSRYLVKRTGEKVFLECVQDMDHENMFWYRQDPGLGLRLIYFSYDVKMKEKGDIPEGYSVSREKKERFSLILESASTNQTSMYLCASSRQGAPGELFFGEGSRLTVL.